The 8 T cell receptor beta chains presented below share a single source sample, sequenced in a study of a mutant IDH1 vaccine in newly diagnosed glioma. The time point: baseline, week 1 (first vaccination visit). Treatment in this sample: pre-vaccination baseline after standard-of-care therapy. Assay used: immunoSEQ multiplex PCR; TCRdb lists only in-frame clones, some missing. The table lists about 92,000 clones, about 82% of them singletons. Sequences were derived from PBMCs, sampled from a glioma patient treated with radiotherapy, temozolomide or both. These receptors were obtained from a man aged 35-49 years with glioma.

This sequence joins TRBV5-6 and TRBJ2-5; 11 bases are shared with TRBD2. Germline assignment: CDR1 SGHDT and CDR2 YYEEEE. This CDR3 is 17 amino acids long. The J segment lost 5 bases and the V segment lost 3 bases, leaving 12 bases of the junction unmatched. CDR3: CASSSGGLAGPTETQYF. For the CDR3, the DNA is TGTGCCAGCAGCTCCGGAGGACTAGCGGGCCCAACGGAGACCCAGTACTTC.

The chain employs TRBV25-1 and TRBJ1-2; D is possibly TRBD1 (6 bases). CDR1 MGHDK and CDR2 SYGVNS come from the germline V gene. The CDR3 loop spans 13 amino acids. V was trimmed by 3 bases and J by 4 bases, leaving 9 bases between them. DNA of the CDR3: TGTGCCAGCAGTGACCGGGGGCTCTATGGCTACACCTTC. This translates into CASSDRGLYGYTF.

The chain joins TRBV27 to TRBJ2-7, with 7 bases aligning to TRBD2. With V trimmed by 4 bases and J by 3 bases, 9 bases remained unmatched. CDR1 is MNHEY, CDR2 SMNVEV, per germline (reference sequence). CDR3 length equals 15 residues. This CDR3 reads CASSSLASGNYEQYF. The DNA of the CDR3 is TGTGCCAGCAGTTCTCTGGCTAGCGGAAACTACGAGCAGTACTTC.

V is TRBV5-4 and J is TRBJ2-1, with 14 nucleotides matching TRBD2. V shed 4 bases and J 6 bases; nucleotides not matched to a gene: 9. The germline CDR1 and CDR2 sequences are SGHNT and YYREEE (reference sequence). CDR3 length: 17 amino acids. CDR3 nucleotides: TGTGCCAGCAGCGCGGGACTAGCGGGGGAAGGGCCCAATGAGCAGTTCTTC. Translated: CASSAGLAGEGPNEQFF. Supplemented by reference TRBV5-4 and TRBJ2-1, the full variable domain reads ETGVTQSPTHLIKTRGQQVTLRCSSQSGHNTVSWYQQALGQGPQFIFQYYREEENGRGNFPPRFSGLQFPNYSSELNVNALELDDSALYLCASSAGLAGEGPNEQFFGPGTRLTVL.

The chain links TRBV4-1 to TRBJ1-1; TRBD1 might be the D (5 bases). The V end lost 3 bases, the J end lost 4 bases, and 12 bases lay between the germline ends. Germline V CDR1 and CDR2: MGHRA, YSYEKL. This CDR3 is built from 14 residues. The CDR3 nucleotides are TGCGCCAGCAGCCATACCCCAGGGCCCACTGAAGCTTTCTTT. As protein: CASSHTPGPTEAFF.

The chain combines TRBV5-1 with TRBJ2-7, with D possibly matching TRBD1 (6 bases). The CDR3 is 16 amino acids. The V end was cut by 0 bases, the J end by 0 bases, with 13 bases between. Germline V gene data show CDR1 as SGHRS and CDR2 as YFSETQ. The CDR3 region is CASSLAAVRGSYEQYF. CDR3 sequence (DNA): TGCGCCAGCAGCTTGGCCGCGGTCAGGGGCTCCTACGAGCAGTACTTC.

The chain is built from TRBV19 and TRBJ1-4; D uncertain. V gave up 4 bases and J gave up 4 bases, with 13 bases separating them. CDR1 LNHDA and CDR2 SQIVND come from the germline V gene (reference sequence). The CDR3 consists of 15 residues. In DNA, the CDR3 is TGTGCCAGTAGTAAACGGACGGGTATTAATGAAAAACTGTTTTTT. Protein sequence: CASSKRTGINEKLFF.

This clone was recorded at least ten times. This sequence joins TRBV28 and TRBJ2-2; 8 nucleotides line up with TRBD2. This CDR3 has 13 residues. From germline, CDR1 is MDHEN and CDR2 SYDVKM. Trimming removed 8 bases from V and 7 bases from J; junction bases left unmatched: 6. The CDR3 region has the DNA TGTGCCAGCGGAGCGGGAGCGGGCGGGGAGCTGTTTTTT. This codes for CASGAGAGGELFF.